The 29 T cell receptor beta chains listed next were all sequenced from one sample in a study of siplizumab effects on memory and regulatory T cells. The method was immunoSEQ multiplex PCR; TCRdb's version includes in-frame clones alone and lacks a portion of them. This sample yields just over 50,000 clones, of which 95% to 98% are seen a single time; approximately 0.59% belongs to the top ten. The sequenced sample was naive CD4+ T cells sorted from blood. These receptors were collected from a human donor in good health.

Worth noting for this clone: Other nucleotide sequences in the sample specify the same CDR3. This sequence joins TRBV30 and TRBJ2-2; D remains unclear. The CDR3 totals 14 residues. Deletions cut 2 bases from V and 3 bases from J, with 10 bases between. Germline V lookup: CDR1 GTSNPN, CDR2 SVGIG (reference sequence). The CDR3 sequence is CAWSRARYTGELFF. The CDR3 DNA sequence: TGTGCCTGGAGTAGAGCGAGATACACCGGGGAGCTGTTTTTT.

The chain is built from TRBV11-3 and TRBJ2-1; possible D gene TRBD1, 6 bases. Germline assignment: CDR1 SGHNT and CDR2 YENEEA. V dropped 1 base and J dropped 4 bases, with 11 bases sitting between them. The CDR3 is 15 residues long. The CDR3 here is CASSLGRGGYNEQFF. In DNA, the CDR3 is TGTGCCAGCAGCTTAGGCAGGGGTGGATACAATGAGCAGTTCTTC.

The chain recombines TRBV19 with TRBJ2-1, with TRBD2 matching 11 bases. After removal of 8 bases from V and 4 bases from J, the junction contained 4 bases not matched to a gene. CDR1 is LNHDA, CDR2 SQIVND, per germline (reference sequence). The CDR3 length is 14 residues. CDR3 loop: CASSGLAEYNEQFF. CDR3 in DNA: TGTGCCAGTTCGGGACTAGCGGAGTACAATGAGCAGTTCTTC.

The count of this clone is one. The CDR3, as DNA: TGTGCCAGCAGCCTGACAGACTTCACAGATACGCAGTATTTT. Translating it yields CASSLTDFTDTQYF. V gene TRBV9 combines with J gene TRBJ2-3; the D gene is possibly TRBD1 (5 bases). V lost 4 bases to trimming and J lost 2 bases, with 11 bases between them. The CDR3 covers 14 residues. Germline V CDR1 and CDR2: SGDLS, YYNGEE. Variable domain in full (rest from reference TRBV9 and TRBJ2-3): DSGVTQTPKHLITATGQRVTLRCSPRSGDLSVYWYQQSLDQGLQFLIQYYNGEERAKGNILERFSAQQFPDLHSELNLSSLELGDSALYFCASSLTDFTDTQYFGPGTRLTVL.

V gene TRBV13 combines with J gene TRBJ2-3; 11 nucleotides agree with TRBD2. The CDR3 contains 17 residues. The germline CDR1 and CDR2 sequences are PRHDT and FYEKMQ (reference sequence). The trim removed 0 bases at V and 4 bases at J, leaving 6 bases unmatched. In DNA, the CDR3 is TGTGCCAGCAGCTTAGGCCCGGGACTAGCGGTACCAGATACGCAGTATTTT. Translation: CASSLGPGLAVPDTQYF.

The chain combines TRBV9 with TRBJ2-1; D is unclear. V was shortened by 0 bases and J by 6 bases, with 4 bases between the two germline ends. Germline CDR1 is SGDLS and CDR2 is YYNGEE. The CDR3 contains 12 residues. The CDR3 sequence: CASSVGSNEQFF. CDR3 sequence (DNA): TGTGCCAGCAGCGTAGGGAGCAATGAGCAGTTCTTC.

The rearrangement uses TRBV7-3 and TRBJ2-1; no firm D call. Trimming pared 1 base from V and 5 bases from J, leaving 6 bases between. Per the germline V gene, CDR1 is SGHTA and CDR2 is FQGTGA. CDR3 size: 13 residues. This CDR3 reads CASSLNRNNEQFF. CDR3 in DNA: TGTGCCAGCAGCTTAAACCGTAACAATGAGCAGTTCTTC. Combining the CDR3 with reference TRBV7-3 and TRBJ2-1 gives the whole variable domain GAGVSQTPSNKVTEKGKYVELRCDPISGHTALYWYRQSLGQGPEFLIYFQGTGAADDSGLPNDRFFAVRPEGSVSTLKIQRTERGDSAVYLCASSLNRNNEQFFGPGTRLTVL.

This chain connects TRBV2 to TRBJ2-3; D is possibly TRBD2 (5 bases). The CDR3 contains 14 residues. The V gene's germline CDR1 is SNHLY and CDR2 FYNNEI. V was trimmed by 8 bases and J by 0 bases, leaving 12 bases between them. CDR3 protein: CASLPEESTDTQYF. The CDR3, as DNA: TGTGCCAGCCTGCCGGAGGAAAGCACAGATACGCAGTATTTT.

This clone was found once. In DNA form, the CDR3 reads TGTGCCAGCAGCGCCACAGGGTTCGAGACCCAGTACTTC. Amino acids: CASSATGFETQYF. This sequence joins TRBV11-3 and TRBJ2-5; tentative D call: TRBD1 (6 bases). CDR3 length: 13 residues. Trimming took 5 bases from V and 5 from J, leaving 12 bases between them. Germline V CDR1 and CDR2: SGHNT, YENEEA.

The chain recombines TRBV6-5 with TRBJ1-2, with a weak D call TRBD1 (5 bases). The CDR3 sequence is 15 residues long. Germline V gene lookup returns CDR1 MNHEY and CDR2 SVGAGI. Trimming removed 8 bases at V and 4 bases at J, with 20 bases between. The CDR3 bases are TGTGCCAGCTCTAGGGTGGGGACTACCATCTATGGCTACACCTTC. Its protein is CASSRVGTTIYGYTF.

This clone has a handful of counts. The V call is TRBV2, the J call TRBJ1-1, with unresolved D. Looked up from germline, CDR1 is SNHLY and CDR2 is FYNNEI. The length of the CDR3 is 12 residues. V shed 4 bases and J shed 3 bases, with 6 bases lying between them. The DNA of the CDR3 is TGTGCCAGCAGTGGGGCTTACACTGAAGCTTTCTTT. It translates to CASSGAYTEAFF.

Here the CDR3 reads CASRELAGGPNTGELFF. The CDR3 bases are TGTGCCAGCAGAGAACTAGCGGGAGGCCCGAACACCGGGGAGCTGTTTTTT. The chain employs TRBV4-2 and TRBJ2-2; the match to TRBD2 covers 12 bases. V lost 6 bases, J lost 0 bases, and 5 bases stayed unmatched. The V gene's germline CDR1 is LGHNA and CDR2 YNFKEQ. The CDR3 has 17 amino acids.

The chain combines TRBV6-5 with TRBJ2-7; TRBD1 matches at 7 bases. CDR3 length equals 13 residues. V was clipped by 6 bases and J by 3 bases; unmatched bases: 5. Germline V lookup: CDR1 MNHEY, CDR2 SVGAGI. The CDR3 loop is CASSRTGLYEQYF. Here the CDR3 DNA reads TGTGCCAGCAGCCGGACAGGCCTCTACGAGCAGTACTTC.

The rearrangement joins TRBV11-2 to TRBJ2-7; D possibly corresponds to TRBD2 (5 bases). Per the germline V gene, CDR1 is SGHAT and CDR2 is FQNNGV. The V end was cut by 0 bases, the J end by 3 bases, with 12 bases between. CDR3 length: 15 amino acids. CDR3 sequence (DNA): TGTGCCAGCAGCTTAGATCGAGGGAATAGCTACGAGCAGTACTTC. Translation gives CASSLDRGNSYEQYF.

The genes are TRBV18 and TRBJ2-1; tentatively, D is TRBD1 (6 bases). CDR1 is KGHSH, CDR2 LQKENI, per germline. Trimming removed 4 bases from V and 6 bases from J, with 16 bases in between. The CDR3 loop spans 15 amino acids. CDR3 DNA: TGTGCCAGCTCACTTACAGGGTCCCGTGGCAATGAGCAGTTCTTC. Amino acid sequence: CASSLTGSRGNEQFF. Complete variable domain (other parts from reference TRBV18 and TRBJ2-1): NAGVMQNPRHLVRRRGQEARLRCSPMKGHSHVYWYRQLPEEGLKFMVYLQKENIIDESGMPKERFSAEFPKEGPSILRIQQVVRGDSAAYFCASSLTGSRGNEQFFGPGTRLTVL.

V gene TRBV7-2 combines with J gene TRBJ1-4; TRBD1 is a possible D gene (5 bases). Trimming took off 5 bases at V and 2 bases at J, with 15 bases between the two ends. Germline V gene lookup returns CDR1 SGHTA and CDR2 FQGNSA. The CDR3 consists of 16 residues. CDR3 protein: CASSPPYAGTNEKLFF. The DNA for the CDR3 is TGTGCCAGCAGCCCACCGTACGCAGGGACTAATGAAAAACTGTTTTTT.

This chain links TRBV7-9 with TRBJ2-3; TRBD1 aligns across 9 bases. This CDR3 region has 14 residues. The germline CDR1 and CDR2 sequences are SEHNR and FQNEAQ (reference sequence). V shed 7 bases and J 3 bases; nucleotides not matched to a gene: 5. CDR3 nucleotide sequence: TGTGCCAGCAATCGGGACAGGGAAACAGATACGCAGTATTTT. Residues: CASNRDRETDTQYF.

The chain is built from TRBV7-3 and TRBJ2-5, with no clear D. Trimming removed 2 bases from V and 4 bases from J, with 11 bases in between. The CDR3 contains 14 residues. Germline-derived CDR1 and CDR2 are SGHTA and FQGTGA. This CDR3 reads CASSLGDSPETQYF. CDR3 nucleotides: TGTGCCAGCAGCTTAGGGGATTCTCCAGAGACCCAGTACTTC. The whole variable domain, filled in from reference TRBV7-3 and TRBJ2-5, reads GAGVSQTPSNKVTEKGKYVELRCDPISGHTALYWYRQSLGQGPEFLIYFQGTGAADDSGLPNDRFFAVRPEGSVSTLKIQRTERGDSAVYLCASSLGDSPETQYFGPGTRLLVL.

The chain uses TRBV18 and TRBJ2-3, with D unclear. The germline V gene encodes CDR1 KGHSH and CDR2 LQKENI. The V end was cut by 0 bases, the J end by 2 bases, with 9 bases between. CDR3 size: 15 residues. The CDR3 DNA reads TGTGCCAGCTCACCACCGGCCCTCTCCACAGATACGCAGTATTTT. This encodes CASSPPALSTDTQYF.

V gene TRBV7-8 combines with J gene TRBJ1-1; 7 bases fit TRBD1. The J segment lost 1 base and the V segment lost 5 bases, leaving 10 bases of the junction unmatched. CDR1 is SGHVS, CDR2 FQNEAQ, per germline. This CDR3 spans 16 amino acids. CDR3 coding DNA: TGTGCCAGCAGCCCCCGGGACAGCCCGAGGAACACTGAAGCTTTCTTT. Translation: CASSPRDSPRNTEAFF. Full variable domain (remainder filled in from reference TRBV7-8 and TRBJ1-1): GAGVSQSPRYKVAKRGQDVALRCDPISGHVSLFWYQQALGQGPEFLTYFQNEAQLDKSGLPSDRFFAERPEGSVSTLKIQRTQQEDSAVYLCASSPRDSPRNTEAFFGQGTRLTVV.

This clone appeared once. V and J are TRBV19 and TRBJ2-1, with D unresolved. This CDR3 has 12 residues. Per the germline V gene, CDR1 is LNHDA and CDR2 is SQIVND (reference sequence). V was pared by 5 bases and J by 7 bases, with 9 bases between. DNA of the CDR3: TGTGCCAGTAGTTCGTTTGGGAATGAGCAGTTCTTC. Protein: CASSSFGNEQFF.

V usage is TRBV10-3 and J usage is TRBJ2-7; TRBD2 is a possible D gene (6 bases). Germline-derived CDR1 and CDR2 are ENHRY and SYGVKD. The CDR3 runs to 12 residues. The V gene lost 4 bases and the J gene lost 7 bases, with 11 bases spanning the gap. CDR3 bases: TGTGCCATCAGTGGTGGGGGGAGGGAGCAGTACTTC. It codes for CAISGGGREQYF.

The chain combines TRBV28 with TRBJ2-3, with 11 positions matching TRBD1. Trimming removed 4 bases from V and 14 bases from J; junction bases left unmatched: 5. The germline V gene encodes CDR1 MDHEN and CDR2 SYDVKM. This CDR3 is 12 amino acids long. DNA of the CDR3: TGTGCCAGCAGTTCTGGGGGGACAGGGGGGTATTTT. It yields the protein CASSSGGTGGYF. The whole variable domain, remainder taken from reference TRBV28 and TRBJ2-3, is DVKVTQSSRYLVKRTGEKVFLECVQDMDHENMFWYRQDPGLGLRLIYFSYDVKMKEKGDIPEGYSVSREKKERFSLILESASTNQTSMYLCASSSGGTGGYFGPGTRLTVL.

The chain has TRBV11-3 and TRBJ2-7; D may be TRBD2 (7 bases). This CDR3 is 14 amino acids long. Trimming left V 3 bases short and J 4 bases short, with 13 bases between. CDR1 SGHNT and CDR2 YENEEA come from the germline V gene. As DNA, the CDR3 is TGTGCCAGCAGCTTTCGGGGGGCGAGGTACGAGCAGTACTTC. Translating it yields CASSFRGARYEQYF.

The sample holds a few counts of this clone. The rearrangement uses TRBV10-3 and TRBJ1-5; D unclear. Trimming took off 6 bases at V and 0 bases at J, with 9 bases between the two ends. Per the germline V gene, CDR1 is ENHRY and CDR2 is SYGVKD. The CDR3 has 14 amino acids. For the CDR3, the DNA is TGTGCCATCAGGGACGGTGGTAGCAATCAGCCCCAGCATTTT. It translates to CAIRDGGSNQPQHF.

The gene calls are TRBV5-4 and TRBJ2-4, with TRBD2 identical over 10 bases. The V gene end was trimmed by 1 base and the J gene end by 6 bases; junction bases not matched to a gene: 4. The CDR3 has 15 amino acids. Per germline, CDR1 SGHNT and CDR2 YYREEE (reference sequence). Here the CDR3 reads CASSLQREGRNIQYF. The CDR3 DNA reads TGTGCCAGCAGCTTGCAGCGGGAGGGCAGAAACATTCAGTACTTC.

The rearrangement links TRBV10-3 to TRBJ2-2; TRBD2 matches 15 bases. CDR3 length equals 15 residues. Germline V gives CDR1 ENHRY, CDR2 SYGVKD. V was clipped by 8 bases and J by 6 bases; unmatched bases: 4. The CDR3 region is CAIGGLAGGSGELFF. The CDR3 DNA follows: TGTGCCATCGGGGGACTAGCGGGAGGCTCCGGGGAGCTGTTTTTT.

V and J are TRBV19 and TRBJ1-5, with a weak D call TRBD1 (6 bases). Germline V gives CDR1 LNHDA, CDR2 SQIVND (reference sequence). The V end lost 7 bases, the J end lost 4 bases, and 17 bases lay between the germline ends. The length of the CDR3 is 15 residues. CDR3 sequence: CASTRQAGWNQPQHF. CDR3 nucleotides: TGTGCCAGTACCCGACAGGCCGGTTGGAATCAGCCCCAGCATTTT.

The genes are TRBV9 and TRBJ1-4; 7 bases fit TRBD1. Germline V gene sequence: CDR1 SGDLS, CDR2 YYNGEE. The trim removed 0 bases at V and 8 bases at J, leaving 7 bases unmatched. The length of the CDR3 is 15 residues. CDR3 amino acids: CASSVDHRGVEKLFF. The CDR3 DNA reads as TGTGCCAGCAGCGTAGATCACAGGGGAGTCGAAAAACTGTTTTTT.